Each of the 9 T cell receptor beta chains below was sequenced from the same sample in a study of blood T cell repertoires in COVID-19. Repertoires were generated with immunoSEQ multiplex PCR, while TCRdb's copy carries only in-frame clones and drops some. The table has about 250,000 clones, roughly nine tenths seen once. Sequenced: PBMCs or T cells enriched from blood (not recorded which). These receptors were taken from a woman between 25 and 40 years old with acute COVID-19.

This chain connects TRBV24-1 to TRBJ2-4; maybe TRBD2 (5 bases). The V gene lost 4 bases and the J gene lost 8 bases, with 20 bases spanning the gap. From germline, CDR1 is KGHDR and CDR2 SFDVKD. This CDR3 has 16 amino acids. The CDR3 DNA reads TGTGCCACCAGTGAGGGTAGATCTTTAGACGGGGACATTCAGTACTTC. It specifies CATSEGRSLDGDIQYF.

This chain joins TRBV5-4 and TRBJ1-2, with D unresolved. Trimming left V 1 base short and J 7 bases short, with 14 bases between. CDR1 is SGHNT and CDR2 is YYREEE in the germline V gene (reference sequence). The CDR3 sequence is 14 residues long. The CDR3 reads CASSLSAGLGGYTF. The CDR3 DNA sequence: TGTGCCAGCAGCTTGTCCGCGGGCCTTGGTGGCTACACCTTC.

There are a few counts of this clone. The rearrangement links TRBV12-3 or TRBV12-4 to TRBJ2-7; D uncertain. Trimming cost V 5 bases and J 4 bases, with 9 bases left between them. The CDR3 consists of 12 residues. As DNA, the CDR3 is TGTGCCAGCAGTCCCCTCGGGTACGAGCAGTACTTC. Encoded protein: CASSPLGYEQYF.

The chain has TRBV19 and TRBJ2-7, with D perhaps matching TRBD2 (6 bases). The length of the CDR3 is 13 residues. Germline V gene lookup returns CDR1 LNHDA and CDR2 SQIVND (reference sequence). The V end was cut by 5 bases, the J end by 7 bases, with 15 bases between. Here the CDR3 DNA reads TGTGCCAGTAGTGGGGGGACGGTGGGAGAGCAGTACTTC. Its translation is CASSGGTVGEQYF.

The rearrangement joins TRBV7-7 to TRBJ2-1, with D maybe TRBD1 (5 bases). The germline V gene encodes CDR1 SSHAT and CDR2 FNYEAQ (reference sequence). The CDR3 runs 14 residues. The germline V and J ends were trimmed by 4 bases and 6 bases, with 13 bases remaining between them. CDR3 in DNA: TGTGCCAGCAGCTCGGCCACAGGCTCCAATGAGCAGTTCTTC. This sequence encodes CASSSATGSNEQFF.

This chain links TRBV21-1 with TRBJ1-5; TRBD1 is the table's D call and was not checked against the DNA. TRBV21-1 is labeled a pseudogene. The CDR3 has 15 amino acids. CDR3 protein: CAITVGCYSNQPQHF. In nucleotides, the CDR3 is TGTGCCATCACCGTGGGCTGCTATAGCAATCAGCCCCAGCATTTT.

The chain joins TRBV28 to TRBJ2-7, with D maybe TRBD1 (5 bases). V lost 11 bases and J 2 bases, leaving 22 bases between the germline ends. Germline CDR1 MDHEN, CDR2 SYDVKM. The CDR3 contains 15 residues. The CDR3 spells CASLLRVDGTYEQYF. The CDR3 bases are TGTGCCTCCCTTCTCAGGGTAGACGGCACCTACGAGCAGTACTTC.

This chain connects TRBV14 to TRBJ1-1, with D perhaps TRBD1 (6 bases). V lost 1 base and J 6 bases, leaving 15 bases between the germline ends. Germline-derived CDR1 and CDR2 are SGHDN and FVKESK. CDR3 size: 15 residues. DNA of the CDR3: TGTGCCAGCAGCCAAGGGGGCAGGGGCTCTCCTGAAGCTTTCTTT. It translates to CASSQGGRGSPEAFF.

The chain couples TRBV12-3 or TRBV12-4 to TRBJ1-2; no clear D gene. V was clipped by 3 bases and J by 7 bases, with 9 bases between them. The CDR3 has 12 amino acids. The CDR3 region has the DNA TGTGCCAGCAGTTTTTGGGAGCGTGGCTACACCTTC. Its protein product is CASSFWERGYTF.